A single sample is the source of the 7 T cell receptor beta chains below, sequenced in a study of blood T cell repertoires in COVID-19. Using immunoSEQ multiplex PCR, the repertoire was profiled, and TCRdb retains in-frame clones only, with some absent. Of fewer than 350,000 clones listed, 81% were seen once; the top ten hold roughly 2.9%. The material sequenced was peripheral blood. The receptors originated from a woman aged 60-75 years with active or convalescent COVID-19.

The chain joins TRBV30 to TRBJ2-5; TRBD1 agrees at 8 bases. The CDR3 consists of 13 residues. The V segment lost 3 bases and the J segment 7 bases; nucleotides outside the gene matches: 7. Germline V gene lookup returns CDR1 GTSNPN and CDR2 SVGIG (reference sequence). CDR3 DNA: TGTGCCTGGAGGCAGGGGGCGCACGGGACCCAGTACTTC. Its protein product is CAWRQGAHGTQYF.

This clone was seen a few times. J is TRBJ1-5 and V is TRBV19, with a possible D match to TRBD1 (6 bases). V lost 5 bases to trimming and J lost 7 bases, with 21 bases between them. Germline V gene lookup returns CDR1 LNHDA and CDR2 SQIVND (reference sequence). The CDR3 sequence is 16 residues long. CDR3: CASSPHTTGTGQPQHF. In DNA form, the CDR3 reads TGTGCCAGTAGTCCCCACACTACAGGGACCGGGCAGCCCCAGCATTTT.

The chain carries TRBV9 and TRBJ1-5, with a tentative D call TRBD1 (6 bases). This CDR3 has 15 residues. Per germline, CDR1 SGDLS and CDR2 YYNGEE. The V gene lost 1 base and the J gene lost 4 bases, with 12 bases spanning the gap. The CDR3 DNA is TGTGCCAGCAGCGTAAGTGGGGGCCGAAATCAGCCCCAGCATTTT. Amino acids: CASSVSGGRNQPQHF.

This rearrangement joins TRBV27 to TRBJ1-1, with D tentatively TRBD1 (6 bases). Between the trimmed V and J ends, which lost 4 bases and 2 bases, there was a span of 20 bases. Germline-derived CDR1 and CDR2 are MNHEY and SMNVEV (reference sequence). The CDR3 loop spans 17 amino acids. Here the CDR3 reads CASSSPTGTGINTEAFF. CDR3 bases: TGTGCCAGCAGTTCCCCGACAGGTACGGGGATTAACACTGAAGCTTTCTTT.

The chain carries TRBV5-6 and TRBJ1-5; D not certain. The V end was cut by 0 bases, the J end by 2 bases, with 3 bases between. The CDR3 has 13 residues. In germline, CDR1 is SGHDT, CDR2 YYEEEE. CDR3 residues: CASSLVGNQPQHF. DNA of the CDR3: TGTGCCAGCAGCTTGGTCGGCAATCAGCCCCAGCATTTT.

In its sample, this clone was seen a few times. The rearrangement joins TRBV11-2 to TRBJ1-1, with 12 bases identical to TRBD1. Trimming cost V 5 bases and J 0 bases; bases outside gene matches: 7. Germline CDR1 is SGHAT and CDR2 is FQNNGV. The CDR3 totals 17 residues. CDR3 amino acids: CASSLGTGGLLNTEAFF. CDR3 DNA: TGTGCCAGCAGCCTCGGGACAGGGGGCCTTTTGAACACTGAAGCTTTCTTT.

The CDR3 here is CASSPMDTSNQPQHF. The CDR3 coding sequence is TGCGCCAGCAGCCCTATGGACACGAGCAATCAGCCCCAGCATTTT. The V and J genes are TRBV4-1 and TRBJ1-5; the D gene is possibly TRBD1 (5 bases). The V end lost 4 bases, the J end lost 1 base, and 11 bases lay between the germline ends. CDR3 size: 15 residues. Germline V gene lookup returns CDR1 MGHRA and CDR2 YSYEKL.